What follows are 13 T cell receptor beta chains derived from one specimen sequenced in a study of early T cells in non-severe SARS-CoV-2 infection. TCRdb reanalysed the 5' RACE reads using MiXCR and keeps one entry per CDR3 protein. The data show roughly 75,000 distinct CDR3 sequences, about 11% seen once. The specimen sequenced was whole blood. All receptors come from an adult who was a healthcare worker with PCR-confirmed SARS-CoV-2 infection or an uninfected control (not recorded which).

This clonotype was detected many times. CDR3 loop: CSGQALDEKLFF. Written as DNA, the CDR3 is TGCAGCGGGCAGGCCCTGGATGAAAAACTGTTTTTT. The chain combines TRBV29-1 with TRBJ1-4; D uncertain. Trimming cost V 7 bases and J 6 bases, with 12 bases left between them. The CDR3 extends over 12 amino acids. Germline values: CDR1 SQVTM, CDR2 ANQGSEA.

This clonotype was seen at least ten times. This rearrangement joins TRBV13 to TRBJ1-2; D is unresolved. Between the trimmed V and J ends, which lost 4 bases and 4 bases, there was a span of 7 bases. Germline lookup yields CDR1 PRHDT and CDR2 FYEKMQ (reference sequence). The CDR3 is 12 amino acids. CDR3 sequence reads: CASSSDPYGYTF. In DNA form, the CDR3 reads TGTGCCAGCAGCTCGGACCCCTATGGCTACACCTTC.

This clonotype was seen repeatedly, ten times or more. CDR3 DNA: TGTGCCAGCAGCCTGGGACTATCGAACACCGGGGAGCTGTTTTTT. It is translated as CASSLGLSNTGELFF. The chain combines TRBV11-2 with TRBJ2-2; TRBD2 matches 7 bases. Germline CDR1 and CDR2: SGHAT and FQNNGV. V shed 5 bases and J 0 bases; nucleotides not matched to a gene: 3. This CDR3 is built from 15 residues.

The rearrangement joins TRBV20-1 to TRBJ2-3; no clear D. Germline-derived CDR1 and CDR2 are DFQATT and SNEGSKA (reference sequence). This CDR3 is built from 15 residues. V was shortened by 3 bases and J by 0 bases, with 13 bases between the two germline ends. The DNA of the CDR3 is TGCAGTGCTAGCCACGAGAGTACTAGCACAGATACGCAGTATTTT. This translates into CSASHESTSTDTQYF.

The chain has TRBV12-3 or TRBV12-4 and TRBJ2-1; 13 positions match TRBD2. The CDR3 covers 20 residues. V trimming: 6 bases; J trimming: 2 bases; junction bases outside the gene matches: 16. The CDR3 reads CASRLRTRSLAGGTYNEQFF. Written as DNA, the CDR3 is TGTGCCAGCAGACTCCGAACCCGATCACTAGCGGGGGGGACCTACAATGAGCAGTTCTTC.

This clonotype was picked up many times. The chain employs TRBV20-1 and TRBJ2-6, with D possibly matching TRBD2 (5 bases). This CDR3 region has 16 residues. Germline-derived CDR1 and CDR2 are DFQATT and SNEGSKA (reference sequence). Trimming took 1 base from V and 1 from J, leaving 11 bases between them. This chain's CDR3 is CSARAPTSSGANVLTF. The CDR3 DNA sequence: TGCAGTGCTAGAGCCCCCACTAGTTCTGGGGCCAACGTCCTGACTTTC.

The J gene is TRBJ2-5, the V gene TRBV11-3, with 15 nucleotides matching TRBD2. The CDR3 totals 17 residues. V trimming: 5 bases; J trimming: 4 bases; junction bases outside the gene matches: 8. CDR1 and CDR2 (germline): SGHNT, YENEEA. CDR3 sequence (DNA): TGTGCCAGCAGCCCCGGGACTAGCGGGGGGTTGGGAGAGACCCAGTACTTC. Translation: CASSPGTSGGLGETQYF.

This chain's CDR3 is CASSQGVPGGAYNSPLHF. CDR3 sequence (DNA): TGCGCCAGCAGCCAAGGAGTGCCAGGGGGAGCCTATAATTCACCCCTCCACTTT. V gene TRBV4-1 combines with J gene TRBJ1-6; 7 bases align to TRBD1. The junction had 8 bases not matched to a gene; V was cut back by 1 base and J by 2 bases. The germline V gene encodes CDR1 MGHRA and CDR2 YSYEKL. This CDR3 is built from 18 residues.

This clonotype was counted many times. The chain's CDR3 is CASSLGDYYEQYF. The CDR3 DNA follows: TGTGCCAGCAGCTTAGGGGACTACTACGAGCAGTACTTC. This chain connects TRBV11-2 to TRBJ2-7, with TRBD2 identical over 7 bases. This CDR3 comprises 13 residues. Germline V CDR1 and CDR2: SGHAT, FQNNGV. After removal of 1 base from V and 3 bases from J, the junction contained 0 bases not matched to a gene. Filled out from reference TRBV11-2 and TRBJ2-7, the complete variable domain reads EAGVAQSPRYKIIEKRQSVAFWCNPISGHATLYWYQQILGQGPKLLIQFQNNGVVDDSQLPKDRFSAERLKGVDSTLKIQPAKLEDSAVYLCASSLGDYYEQYFGPGTRLTVT.

The rearrangement joins TRBV4-3 to TRBJ2-3; 7 bases match TRBD1. The CDR3 spans 15 residues. The V and J ends lost 8 bases and 2 bases, in that order; junction bases with no gene match: 10. The germline V gene has CDR1 LGHNA and CDR2 YSLEER. The CDR3 loop reads CASGQTGESTDTQYF. The CDR3 coding sequence is TGCGCCAGCGGACAAACAGGGGAATCCACAGATACGCAGTATTTT.

This clonotype was seen more than once but under ten times. V usage is TRBV7-2 and J usage is TRBJ1-2, with 9 positions matching TRBD1. The germline V gene has CDR1 SGHTA and CDR2 FQGNSA. The CDR3 runs 13 residues. Unmatched junction bases numbered 2, after V lost 2 bases and J lost 7 bases. The CDR3 loop is CASSLTTGGGYTF. The CDR3 nucleotides read TGTGCCAGCAGCTTAACGACAGGGGGTGGCTACACCTTC.

This clonotype was observed a handful of times. The CDR3 is CATSDSQGWGSDTQYF. In nucleotides, the CDR3 is TGTGCCACCAGTGATTCCCAGGGATGGGGGTCAGATACGCAGTATTTT. The chain links TRBV24-1 to TRBJ2-3; D possibly matches TRBD1 or TRBD2 (5 bases each). CDR1 is KGHDR, CDR2 SFDVKD, per germline. The CDR3 spans 16 residues. The V gene lost 2 bases and the J gene lost 4 bases, with 15 bases spanning the gap.

This chain connects TRBV7-6 to TRBJ2-2; TRBD2 agrees at 9 bases. The germline CDR1 and CDR2 sequences are SGHVS and FNYEAQ. The CDR3 is made up of 16 amino acids. J lost 3 bases, V lost 0 bases, and 2 bases had no gene match. The CDR3: CASSLALAGYTGELFF. For the CDR3, the DNA is TGTGCCAGCAGCTTAGCCCTAGCGGGGTACACCGGGGAGCTGTTTTTT.